This TCR beta chain was sequenced in a study of T cells in localized non-small cell lung cancer. Whole-study findings and limits: Appearance in adjacent lung was seen for a median roughly 56 of the top 100 tumor clones.

This clone has just one count. The antigen is not known. The assay was immunoSEQ multiplex PCR, and TCRdb's table has in-frame clones only and misses some. The profile shows about 59,000 clones, approximately 90% of them singletons. The receptor's source is a man aged 40-75 years with stage I lung adenocarcinoma. The sequencing used peripheral blood, collected before any cancer treatment.

The CDR3: CASRTGGVTDTQYF. The CDR3 DNA follows: TGTGCCAGCAGAACGGGGGGGGTAACAGATACGCAGTATTTT. The J gene is TRBJ2-3, the V gene TRBV6-5; 8 bases are shared with TRBD2. The trim removed 6 bases at V and 3 bases at J, leaving 5 bases unmatched. The CDR3 spans 14 residues. Looked up from germline, CDR1 is MNHEY and CDR2 is SVGAGI.